The T cell receptor beta chain described here comes from a study of blood T cell repertoires in COVID-19. This CDR3 region has 14 residues. Germline loops: CDR1 SGHAT, CDR2 FQNNGV. Trimming removed 4 bases from V and 6 bases from J, with 13 bases in between. Among Cohort 3 donors, those recovered had two negative PCRs, clearance, or symptom resolution. Produced via immunoSEQ multiplex PCR; TCRdb's table is partial and in-frame only. The data hold some 180,000 clones, with approximately 85% observed a single time. The source is a man aged 35 to 55 who had recovered from COVID-19. This chain connects TRBV11-2 to TRBJ2-1, with a tentative D call TRBD1 (6 bases). What was sequenced was PBMCs or T cells enriched from blood (not recorded which). CDR3 DNA sequence: TGTGCCAGCAGCTCCGCCGGGACACCCAATGAGCAGTTCTTC. Translating gives CASSSAGTPNEQFF.